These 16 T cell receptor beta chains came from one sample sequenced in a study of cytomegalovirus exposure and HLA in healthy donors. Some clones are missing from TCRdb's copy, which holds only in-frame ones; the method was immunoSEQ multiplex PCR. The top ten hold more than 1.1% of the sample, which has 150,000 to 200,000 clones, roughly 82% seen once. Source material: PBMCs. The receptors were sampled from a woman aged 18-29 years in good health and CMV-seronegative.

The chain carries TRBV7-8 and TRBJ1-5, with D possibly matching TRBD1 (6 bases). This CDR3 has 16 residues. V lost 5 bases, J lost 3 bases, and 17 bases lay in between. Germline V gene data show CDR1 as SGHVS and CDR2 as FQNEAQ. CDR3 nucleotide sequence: TGTGCCAGCAGCGAGGGGACACGGCCGGTCAATCAGCCCCAGCATTTT. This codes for CASSEGTRPVNQPQHF. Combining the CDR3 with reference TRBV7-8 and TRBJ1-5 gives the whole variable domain GAGVSQSPRYKVAKRGQDVALRCDPISGHVSLFWYQQALGQGPEFLTYFQNEAQLDKSGLPSDRFFAERPEGSVSTLKIQRTQQEDSAVYLCASSEGTRPVNQPQHFGDGTRLSIL.

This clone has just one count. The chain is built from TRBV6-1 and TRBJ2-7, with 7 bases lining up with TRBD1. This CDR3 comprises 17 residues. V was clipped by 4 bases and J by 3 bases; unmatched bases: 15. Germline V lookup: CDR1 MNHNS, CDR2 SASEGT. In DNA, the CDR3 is TGTGCCAGCAGTGGTCCGGATGGGACAGACGACAACTACGAGCAGTACTTC. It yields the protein CASSGPDGTDDNYEQYF.

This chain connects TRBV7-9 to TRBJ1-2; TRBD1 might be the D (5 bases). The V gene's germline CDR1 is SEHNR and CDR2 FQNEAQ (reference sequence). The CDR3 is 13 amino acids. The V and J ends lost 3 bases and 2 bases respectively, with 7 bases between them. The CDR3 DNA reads TGTGCCAGCAGCTTCCAGGGAAACTATGGCTACACCTTC. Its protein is CASSFQGNYGYTF.

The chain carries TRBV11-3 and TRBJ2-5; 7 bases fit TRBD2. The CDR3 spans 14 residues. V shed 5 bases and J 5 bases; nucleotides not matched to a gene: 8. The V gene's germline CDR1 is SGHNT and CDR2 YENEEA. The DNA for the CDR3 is TGTGCCAGCAGCCGAGGGTCGGGAGGTGAGACCCAGTACTTC. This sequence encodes CASSRGSGGETQYF.

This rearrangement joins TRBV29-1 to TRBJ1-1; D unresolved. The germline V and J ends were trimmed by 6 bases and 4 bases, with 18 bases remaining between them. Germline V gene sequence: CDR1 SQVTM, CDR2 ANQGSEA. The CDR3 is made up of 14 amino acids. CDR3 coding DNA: TGCAGCGTCGTACCCGGGGTTCTTGGCACTGAAGCTTTCTTT. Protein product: CSVVPGVLGTEAFF.

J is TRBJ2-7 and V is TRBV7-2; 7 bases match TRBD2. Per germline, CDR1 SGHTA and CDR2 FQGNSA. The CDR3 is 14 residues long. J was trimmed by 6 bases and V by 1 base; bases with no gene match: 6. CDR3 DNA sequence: TGTGCCAGCAGCTTAGTCGGTGGGGGGGTCGAGCAGTACTTC. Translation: CASSLVGGGVEQYF.

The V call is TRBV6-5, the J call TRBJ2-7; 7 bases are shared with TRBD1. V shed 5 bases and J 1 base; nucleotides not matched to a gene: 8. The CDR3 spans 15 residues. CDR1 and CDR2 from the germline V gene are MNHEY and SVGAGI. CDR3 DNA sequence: TGTGCCAGCAGTGCCGTGGCAGGGGGATCCTACGAGCAGTACTTC. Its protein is CASSAVAGGSYEQYF.

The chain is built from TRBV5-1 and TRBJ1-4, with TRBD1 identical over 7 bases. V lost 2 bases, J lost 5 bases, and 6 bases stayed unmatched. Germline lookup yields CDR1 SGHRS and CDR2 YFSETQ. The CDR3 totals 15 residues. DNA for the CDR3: TGCGCCAGCAGCTTAACGACAGGGCGCAATGAAAAACTGTTTTTT. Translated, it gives CASSLTTGRNEKLFF.

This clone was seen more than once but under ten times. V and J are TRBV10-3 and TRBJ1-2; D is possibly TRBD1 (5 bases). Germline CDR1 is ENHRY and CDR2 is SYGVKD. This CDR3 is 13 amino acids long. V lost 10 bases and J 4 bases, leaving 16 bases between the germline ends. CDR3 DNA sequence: TGTGCCAACGGGGACTCGGGGTCCTATGGCTACACCTTC. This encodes CANGDSGSYGYTF.

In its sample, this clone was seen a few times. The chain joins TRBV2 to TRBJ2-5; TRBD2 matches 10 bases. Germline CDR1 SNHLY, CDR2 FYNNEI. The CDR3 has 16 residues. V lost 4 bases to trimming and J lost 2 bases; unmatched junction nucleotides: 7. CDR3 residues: CASSGIRAGGQETQYF. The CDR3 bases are TGTGCCAGCAGTGGCATTAGAGCGGGGGGGCAAGAGACCCAGTACTTC.

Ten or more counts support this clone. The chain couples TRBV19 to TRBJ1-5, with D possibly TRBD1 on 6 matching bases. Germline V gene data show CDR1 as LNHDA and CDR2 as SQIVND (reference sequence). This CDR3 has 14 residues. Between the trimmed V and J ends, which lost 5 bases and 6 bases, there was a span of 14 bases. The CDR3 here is CASSDPSTGQPQHF. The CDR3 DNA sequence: TGTGCCAGTAGTGACCCGTCGACAGGTCAGCCCCAGCATTTT.

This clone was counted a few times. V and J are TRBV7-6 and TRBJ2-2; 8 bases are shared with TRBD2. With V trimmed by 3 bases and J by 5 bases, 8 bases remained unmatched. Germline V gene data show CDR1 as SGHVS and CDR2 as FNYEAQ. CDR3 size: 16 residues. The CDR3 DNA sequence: TGTGCCAGCAGCTTTATCTCGGGGGGGCTTACCGGGGAGCTGTTTTTT. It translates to CASSFISGGLTGELFF.

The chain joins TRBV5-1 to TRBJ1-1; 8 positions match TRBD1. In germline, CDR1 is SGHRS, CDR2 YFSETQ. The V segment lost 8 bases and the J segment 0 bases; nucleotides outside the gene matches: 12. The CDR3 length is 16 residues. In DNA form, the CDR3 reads TGCGCCAGTAATCCTAGGACAGGGATGATGAACACTGAAGCTTTCTTT. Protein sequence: CASNPRTGMMNTEAFF.

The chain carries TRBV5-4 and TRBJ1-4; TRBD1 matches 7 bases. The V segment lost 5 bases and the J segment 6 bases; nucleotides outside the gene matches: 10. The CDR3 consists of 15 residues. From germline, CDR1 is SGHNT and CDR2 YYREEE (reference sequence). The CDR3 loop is CASSQNRGRDEKLFF. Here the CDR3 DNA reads TGTGCCAGCAGTCAAAACAGGGGAAGGGATGAAAAACTGTTTTTT. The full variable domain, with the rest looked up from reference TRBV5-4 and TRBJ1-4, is ETGVTQSPTHLIKTRGQQVTLRCSSQSGHNTVSWYQQALGQGPQFIFQYYREEENGRGNFPPRFSGLQFPNYSSELNVNALELDDSALYLCASSQNRGRDEKLFFGSGTQLSVL.

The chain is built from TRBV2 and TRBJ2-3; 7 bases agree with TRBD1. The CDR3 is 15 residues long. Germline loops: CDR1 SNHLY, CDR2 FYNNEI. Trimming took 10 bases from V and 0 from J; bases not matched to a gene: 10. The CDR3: CATQRQGISTDTQYF. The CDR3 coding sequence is TGTGCCACCCAAAGACAGGGAATCAGCACAGATACGCAGTATTTT.

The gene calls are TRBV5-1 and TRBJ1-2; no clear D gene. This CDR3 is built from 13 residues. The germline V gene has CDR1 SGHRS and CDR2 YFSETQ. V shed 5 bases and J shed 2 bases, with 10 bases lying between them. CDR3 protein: CASSNQANYGYTF. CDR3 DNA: TGCGCCAGCAGTAATCAGGCGAACTATGGCTACACCTTC.